This T cell receptor (beta chain) appears in the sequencing data of a study of long-term antiretroviral therapy in people with HIV. The CDR3 loop spans 17 amino acids. Germline V gene data show CDR1 as GTSNPN and CDR2 as SVGIG (reference sequence). V lost 0 bases and J lost 0; bases outside the gene matches: 3. The study's findings and limits: Repertoires with HIV possessed tighter CDR3 length spans than those of controls. The clones with expansion before ART were dominant in the repertoire at all time points. Relative to transplant donor controls, diversity remained lower despite increasing after ART.

People in the study who had HIV all got their treatment in the United States. In the case of this clone: Its antigen is still unknown.

An immunoSEQ assay, version v3.0, was performed at survey level. Libraries were prepared by immunoSEQ multiplex PCR; TCRdb keeps only in-frame clonotypes and omits some of them. The sample has over 8,500 clones; roughly 80% are singletons. The receptor was isolated from a man younger than 45 with HIV. Sequenced here: unsorted PBMCs, sampled 0.4 years before starting antiretroviral therapy. V usage is TRBV30 and J usage is TRBJ1-3; 12 bases map to TRBD1. The CDR3 sequence: CAWSVGTGGASGNTIYF. In DNA, the CDR3 is TGTGCCTGGAGTGTAGGGACAGGGGGCGCCTCTGGAAACACCATATATTTT.